This T cell receptor (beta chain) was documented in a study of T cells in localized non-small cell lung cancer. Broader study findings: Appearances in adjacent lung were noted for a median approximately 50 of the top 100 tumor clones. Heterogeneity remains possible because sequencing was limited to only one tumor region. It was uninvolved adjacent lung that showed the highest T cell clonality, exceeding tumor. Prolonged overall survival went with higher T cell density in the blood.

CDR1 and CDR2 from the germline V gene are WSHSY and SAAADI. V was clipped by 8 bases and J by 6 bases; unmatched bases: 12. There are 14 residues in the CDR3. Method: immunoSEQ multiplex PCR; TCRdb's copy keeps in-frame clones and lacks some. This sample yields nearly 25,000 clones, of which around nine tenths are seen a single time; 2.5% to 3% belongs to the top ten. In this sample, this clone turned up once. Its specificity is unknown. This material consisted of peripheral blood, taken before any cancer treatment. The rearrangement joins TRBV10-2 to TRBJ1-1, with TRBD1 identical over 7 bases. The source is a woman aged 35 to 75 with stage I lung adenocarcinoma. The CDR3 loop is CASRTQGSVAEAFF. The CDR3 nucleotides read TGCGCCAGCCGCACACAGGGGAGTGTGGCTGAAGCTTTCTTT.